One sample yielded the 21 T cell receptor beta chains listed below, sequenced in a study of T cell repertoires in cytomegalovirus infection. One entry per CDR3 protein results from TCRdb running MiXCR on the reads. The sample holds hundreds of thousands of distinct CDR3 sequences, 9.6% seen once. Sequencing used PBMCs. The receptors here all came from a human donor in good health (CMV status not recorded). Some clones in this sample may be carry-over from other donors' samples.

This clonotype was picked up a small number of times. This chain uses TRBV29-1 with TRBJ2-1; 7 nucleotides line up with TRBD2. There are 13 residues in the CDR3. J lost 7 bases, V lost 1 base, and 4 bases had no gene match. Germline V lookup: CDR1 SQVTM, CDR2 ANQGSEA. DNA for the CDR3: TGCAGCGTTGAAGGCCTAGCGGAGAATGAGCAGTTCTTC. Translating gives CSVEGLAENEQFF.

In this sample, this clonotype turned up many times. CDR3 DNA sequence: TGTGCCAGCAGCCCAGGACTAGCGGGGGTCACAGATACGCAGTATTTT. Protein sequence: CASSPGLAGVTDTQYF. The V gene is TRBV7-3, the J gene TRBJ2-3; 13 positions match TRBD2. CDR3 length: 16 residues. Germline values: CDR1 SGHTA, CDR2 FQGTGA. With V trimmed by 5 bases and J by 2 bases, 4 bases remained unmatched.

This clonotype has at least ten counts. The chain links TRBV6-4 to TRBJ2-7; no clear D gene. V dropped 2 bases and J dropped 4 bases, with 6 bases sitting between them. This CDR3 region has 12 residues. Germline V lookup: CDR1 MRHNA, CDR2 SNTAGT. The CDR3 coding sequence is TGTGCCAGCAGTGACCCGTTATACGAGCAGTACGTC. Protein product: CASSDPLYEQYV.

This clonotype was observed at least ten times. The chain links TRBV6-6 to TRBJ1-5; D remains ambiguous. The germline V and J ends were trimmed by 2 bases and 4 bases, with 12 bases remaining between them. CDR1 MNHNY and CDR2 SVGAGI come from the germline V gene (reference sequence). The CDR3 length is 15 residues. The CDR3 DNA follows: TGTGCCAGCAGTTACGCAGTTAGCGGGAATCAGCCCCAGCATTTT. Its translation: CASSYAVSGNQPQHF.

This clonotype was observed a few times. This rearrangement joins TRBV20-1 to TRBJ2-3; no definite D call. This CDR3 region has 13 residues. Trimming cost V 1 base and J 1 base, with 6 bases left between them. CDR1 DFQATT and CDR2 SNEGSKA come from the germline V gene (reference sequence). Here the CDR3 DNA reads TGCAGTGCTAGAGGGAGTGGCACAGATACGCAGTATTTT. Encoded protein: CSARGSGTDTQYF.

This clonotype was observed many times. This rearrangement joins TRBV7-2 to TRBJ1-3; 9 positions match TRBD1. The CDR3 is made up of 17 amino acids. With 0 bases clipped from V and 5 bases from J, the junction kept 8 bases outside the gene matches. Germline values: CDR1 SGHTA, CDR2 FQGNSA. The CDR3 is CASSLAGQGIGRNTIYF. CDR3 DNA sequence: TGTGCCAGCAGCTTAGCCGGACAGGGGATTGGAAGAAACACCATATATTTT.

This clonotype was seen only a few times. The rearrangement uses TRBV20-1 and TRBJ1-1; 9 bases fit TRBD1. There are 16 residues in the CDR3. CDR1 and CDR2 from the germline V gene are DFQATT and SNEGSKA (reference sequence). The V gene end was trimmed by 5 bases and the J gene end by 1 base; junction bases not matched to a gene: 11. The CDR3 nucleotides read TGCAGTGCTGGCGCGGGCCCGGACAGGGGGAACACTGAAGCTTTCTTT. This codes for CSAGAGPDRGNTEAFF.

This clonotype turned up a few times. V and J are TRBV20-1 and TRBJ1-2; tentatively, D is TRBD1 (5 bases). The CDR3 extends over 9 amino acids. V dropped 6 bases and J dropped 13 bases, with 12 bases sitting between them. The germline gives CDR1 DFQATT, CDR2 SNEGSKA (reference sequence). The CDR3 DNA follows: TGCAGTGCGGAGCAGCAGGGCACCTTC. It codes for CSAEQQGTF.

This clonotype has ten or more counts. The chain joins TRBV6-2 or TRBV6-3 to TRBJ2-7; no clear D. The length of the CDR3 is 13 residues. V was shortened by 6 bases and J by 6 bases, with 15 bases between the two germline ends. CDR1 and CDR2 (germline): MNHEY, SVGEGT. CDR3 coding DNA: TGTGCCAGCAGCTGGGCCGGTTCCGCCGAGCAGTACGTC. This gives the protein CASSWAGSAEQYV.

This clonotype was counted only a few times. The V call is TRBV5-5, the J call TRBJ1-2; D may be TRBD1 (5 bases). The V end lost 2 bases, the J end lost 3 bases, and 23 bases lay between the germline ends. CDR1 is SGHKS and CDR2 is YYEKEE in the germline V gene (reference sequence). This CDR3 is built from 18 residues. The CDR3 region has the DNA TGTGCCAGCAGCTTCTTAGAGAGTTTTGAGGGACCTTACTATGGCTACACCTTC. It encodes CASSFLESFEGPYYGYTF.

The CDR3 DNA follows: TGTGCCAGCAGCCATGAAGCGGGCCACGAGCAGTACTTC. It yields the protein CASSHEAGHEQYF. The chain links TRBV3-1 to TRBJ2-7; weak D call: TRBD2 (6 bases). Germline V gene lookup returns CDR1 LGHDT and CDR2 YNNKEL (reference sequence). CDR3 length: 13 residues. V gave up 3 bases and J gave up 5 bases, with 11 bases separating them.

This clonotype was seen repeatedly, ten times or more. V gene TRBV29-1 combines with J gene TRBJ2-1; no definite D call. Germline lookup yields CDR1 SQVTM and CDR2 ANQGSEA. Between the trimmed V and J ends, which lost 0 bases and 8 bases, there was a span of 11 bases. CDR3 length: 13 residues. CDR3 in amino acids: CSVEDHKSDEQFF. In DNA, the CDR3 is TGCAGCGTTGAAGATCATAAGTCCGATGAGCAGTTCTTC.

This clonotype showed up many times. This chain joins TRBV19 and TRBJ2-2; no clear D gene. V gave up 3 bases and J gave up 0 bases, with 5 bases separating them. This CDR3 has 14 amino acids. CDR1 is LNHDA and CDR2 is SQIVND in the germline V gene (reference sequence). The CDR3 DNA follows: TGTGCCAGTAGTATCACCGCGAACACCGGGGAGCTGTTTTTT. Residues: CASSITANTGELFF. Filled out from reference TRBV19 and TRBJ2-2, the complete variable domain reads DGGITQSPKYLFRKEGQNVTLSCEQNLNHDAMYWYRQDPGQGLRLIYYSQIVNDFQKGDIAEGYSVSREKKESFPLTVTSAQKNPTAFYLCASSITANTGELFFGEGSRLTVL.

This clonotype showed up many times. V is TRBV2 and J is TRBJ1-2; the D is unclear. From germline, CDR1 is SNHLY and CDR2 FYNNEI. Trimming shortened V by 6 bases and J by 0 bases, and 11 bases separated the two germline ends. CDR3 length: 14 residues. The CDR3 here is CASRAGTSNYGYTF. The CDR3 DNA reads TGTGCCAGCAGGGCAGGCACCTCTAACTATGGCTACACCTTC.

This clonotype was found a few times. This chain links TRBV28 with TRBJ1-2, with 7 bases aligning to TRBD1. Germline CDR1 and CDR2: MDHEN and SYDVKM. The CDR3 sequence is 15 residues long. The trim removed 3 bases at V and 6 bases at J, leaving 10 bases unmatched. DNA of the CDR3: TGTGCCAGCAGTTTCCTAGACAGGGATCTTAATGGCTACACCTTC. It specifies CASSFLDRDLNGYTF.

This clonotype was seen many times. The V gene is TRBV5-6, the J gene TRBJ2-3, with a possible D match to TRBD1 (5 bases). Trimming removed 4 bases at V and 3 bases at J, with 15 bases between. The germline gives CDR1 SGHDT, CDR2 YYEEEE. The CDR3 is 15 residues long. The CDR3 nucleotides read TGTGCCAGCAGCCATCAGGGTACAGGAACAGATACGCAGTATTTT. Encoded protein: CASSHQGTGTDTQYF.

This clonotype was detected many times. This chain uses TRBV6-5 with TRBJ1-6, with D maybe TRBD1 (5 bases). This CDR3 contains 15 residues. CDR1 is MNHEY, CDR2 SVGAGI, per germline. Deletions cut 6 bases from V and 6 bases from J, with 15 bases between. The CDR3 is CASSPSGTANSPLHF. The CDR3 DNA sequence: TGTGCCAGCAGCCCCTCCGGGACCGCTAATTCACCCCTCCACTTT.

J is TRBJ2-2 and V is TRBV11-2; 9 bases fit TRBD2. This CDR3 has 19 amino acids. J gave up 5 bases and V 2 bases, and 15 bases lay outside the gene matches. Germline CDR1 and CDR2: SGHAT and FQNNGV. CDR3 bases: TGTGCCAGCAGCTTACAAATCTATCTCTATACTAGCGGGACCGGGGAGCTGTTTTTT. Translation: CASSLQIYLYTSGTGELFF. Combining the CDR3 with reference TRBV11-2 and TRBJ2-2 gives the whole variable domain EAGVAQSPRYKIIEKRQSVAFWCNPISGHATLYWYQQILGQGPKLLIQFQNNGVVDDSQLPKDRFSAERLKGVDSTLKIQPAKLEDSAVYLCASSLQIYLYTSGTGELFFGEGSRLTVL.

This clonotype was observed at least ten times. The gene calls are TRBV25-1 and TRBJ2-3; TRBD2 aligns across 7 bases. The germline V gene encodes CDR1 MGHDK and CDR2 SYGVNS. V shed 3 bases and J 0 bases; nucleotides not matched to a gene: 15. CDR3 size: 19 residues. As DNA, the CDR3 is TGTGCCAGCAGTGATTTGGCGGGGGACCAAAAAACTAGCACAGATACGCAGTATTTT. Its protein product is CASSDLAGDQKTSTDTQYF.

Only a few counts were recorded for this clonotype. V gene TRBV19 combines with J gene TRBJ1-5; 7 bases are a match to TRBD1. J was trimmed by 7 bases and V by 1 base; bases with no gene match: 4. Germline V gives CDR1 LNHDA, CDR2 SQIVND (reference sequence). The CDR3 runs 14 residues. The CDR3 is CASSIAEGAQPQHF. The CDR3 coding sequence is TGTGCCAGTAGTATAGCCGAGGGGGCACAGCCCCAGCATTTT.

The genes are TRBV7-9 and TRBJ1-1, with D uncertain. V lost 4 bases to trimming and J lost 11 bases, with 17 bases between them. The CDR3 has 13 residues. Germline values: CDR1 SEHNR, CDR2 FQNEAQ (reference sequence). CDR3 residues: CASSSGPGQKAFF. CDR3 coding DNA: TGTGCCAGCAGCTCCGGTCCCGGCCAGAAGGCTTTCTTT.